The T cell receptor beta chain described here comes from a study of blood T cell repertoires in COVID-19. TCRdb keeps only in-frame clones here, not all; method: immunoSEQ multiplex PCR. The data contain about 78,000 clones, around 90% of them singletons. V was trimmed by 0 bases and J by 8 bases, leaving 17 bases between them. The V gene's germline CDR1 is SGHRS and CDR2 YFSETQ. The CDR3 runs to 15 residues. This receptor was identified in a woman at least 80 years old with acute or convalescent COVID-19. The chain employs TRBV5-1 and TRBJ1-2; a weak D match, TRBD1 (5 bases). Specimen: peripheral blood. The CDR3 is CASSLVGVPGSGYTF. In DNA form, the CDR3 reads TGCGCCAGCAGCTTGGTAGGGGTCCCAGGGTCGGGCTACACCTTC.